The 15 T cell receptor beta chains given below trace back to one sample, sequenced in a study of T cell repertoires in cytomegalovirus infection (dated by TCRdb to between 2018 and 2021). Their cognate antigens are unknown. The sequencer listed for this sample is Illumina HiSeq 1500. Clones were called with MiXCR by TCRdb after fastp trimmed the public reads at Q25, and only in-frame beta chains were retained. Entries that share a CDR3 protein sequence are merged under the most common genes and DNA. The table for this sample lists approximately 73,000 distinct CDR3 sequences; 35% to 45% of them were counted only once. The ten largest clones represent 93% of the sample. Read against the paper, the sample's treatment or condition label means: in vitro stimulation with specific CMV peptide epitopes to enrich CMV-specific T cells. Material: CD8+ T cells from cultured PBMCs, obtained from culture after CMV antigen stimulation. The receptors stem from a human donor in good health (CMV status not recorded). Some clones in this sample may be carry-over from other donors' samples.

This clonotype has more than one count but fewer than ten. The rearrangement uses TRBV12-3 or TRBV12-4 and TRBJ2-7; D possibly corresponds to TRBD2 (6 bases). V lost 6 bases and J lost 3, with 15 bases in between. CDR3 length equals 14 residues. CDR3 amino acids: CASRPSGTYYEQYF. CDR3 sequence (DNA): TGTGCCAGCAGGCCCTCCGGGACTTACTACGAGCAGTACTTC.

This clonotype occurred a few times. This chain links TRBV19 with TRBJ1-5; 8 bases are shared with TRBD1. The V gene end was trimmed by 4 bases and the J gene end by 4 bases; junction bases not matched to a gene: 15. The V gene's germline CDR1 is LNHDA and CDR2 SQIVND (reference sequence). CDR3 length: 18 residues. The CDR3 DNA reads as TGTGCCAGTAGTACGTTGGACAGGGCGATCGACGGGAATCAGCCCCAGCATTTT. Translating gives CASSTLDRAIDGNQPQHF.

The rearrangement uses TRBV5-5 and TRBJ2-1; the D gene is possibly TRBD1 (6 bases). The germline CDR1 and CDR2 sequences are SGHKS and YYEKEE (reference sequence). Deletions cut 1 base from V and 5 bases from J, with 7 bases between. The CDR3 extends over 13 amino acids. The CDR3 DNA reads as TGTGCCAGCAGCTTGTACAGGGACAATGAGCAGTTCTTC. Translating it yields CASSLYRDNEQFF. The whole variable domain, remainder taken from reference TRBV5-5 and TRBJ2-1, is DAGVTQSPTHLIKTRGQQVTLRCSPISGHKSVSWYQQVLGQGPQFIFQYYEKEERGRGNFPDRFSARQFPNYSSELNVNALLLGDSALYLCASSLYRDNEQFFGPGTRLTVL.

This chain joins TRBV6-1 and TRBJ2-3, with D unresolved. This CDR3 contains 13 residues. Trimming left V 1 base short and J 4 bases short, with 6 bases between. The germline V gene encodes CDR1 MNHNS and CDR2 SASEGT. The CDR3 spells CASSEEIADTQYF. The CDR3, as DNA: TGTGCCAGCAGTGAAGAGATTGCAGATACGCAGTATTTT.

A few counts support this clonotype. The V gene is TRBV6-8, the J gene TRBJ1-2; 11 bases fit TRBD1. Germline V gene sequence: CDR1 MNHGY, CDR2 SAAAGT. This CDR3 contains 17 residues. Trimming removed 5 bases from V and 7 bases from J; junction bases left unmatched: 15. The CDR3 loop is CASSTHLGQGAFSGYTF. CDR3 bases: TGTGCCAGCAGTACCCACCTCGGACAGGGGGCGTTTTCTGGCTACACCTTC.

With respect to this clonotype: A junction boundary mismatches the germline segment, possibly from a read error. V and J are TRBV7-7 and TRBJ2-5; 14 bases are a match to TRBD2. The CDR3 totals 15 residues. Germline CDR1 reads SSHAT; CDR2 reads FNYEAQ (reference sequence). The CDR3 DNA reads TGTGCTAGCAGCTGGACTAGCGGGGGGTTGGAGACCCAGTACTTC. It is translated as CASSWTSGGLETQYF. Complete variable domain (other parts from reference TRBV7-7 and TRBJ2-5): GAGVSQSPRYKVTKRGQDVTLRCDPISSHATLYWYQQALGQGPEFLTYFNYEAQPDKSGLPSDRFSAERPEGSISTLTIQRTEQRDSAMYRCASSWTSGGLETQYFGPGTRLLVL.

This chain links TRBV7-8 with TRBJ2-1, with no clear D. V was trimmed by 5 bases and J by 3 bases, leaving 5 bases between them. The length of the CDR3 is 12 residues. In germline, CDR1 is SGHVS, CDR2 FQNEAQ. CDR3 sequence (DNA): TGTGCCAGCAGCGCCTACTACAATGAGCAGTTCTTC. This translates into CASSAYYNEQFF.

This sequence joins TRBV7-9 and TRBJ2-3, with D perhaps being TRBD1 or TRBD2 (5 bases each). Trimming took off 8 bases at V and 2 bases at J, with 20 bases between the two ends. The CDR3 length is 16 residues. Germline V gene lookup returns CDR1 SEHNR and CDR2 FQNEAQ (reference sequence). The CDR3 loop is CASLVAGSTITDTQYF. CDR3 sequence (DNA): TGTGCCAGCCTAGTGGCAGGGAGTACCATCACAGATACGCAGTATTTT.

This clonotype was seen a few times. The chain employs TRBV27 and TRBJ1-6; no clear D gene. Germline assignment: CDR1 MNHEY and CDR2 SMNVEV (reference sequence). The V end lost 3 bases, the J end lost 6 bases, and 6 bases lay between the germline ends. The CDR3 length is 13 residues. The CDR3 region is CASSLSVNSPLHF. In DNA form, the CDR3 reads TGTGCCAGCAGTTTGTCGGTTAATTCACCCCTCCACTTT.

As DNA, the CDR3 is TGTGCCAGCAGTCCGACGGGACTAGCGATATACAATGAGCAGTTCTTC. Translation: CASSPTGLAIYNEQFF. The gene calls are TRBV12-3 or TRBV12-4 and TRBJ2-1; 10 nucleotides agree with TRBD2. V lost 5 bases to trimming and J lost 4 bases; unmatched junction nucleotides: 8. The CDR3 sequence is 16 residues long.

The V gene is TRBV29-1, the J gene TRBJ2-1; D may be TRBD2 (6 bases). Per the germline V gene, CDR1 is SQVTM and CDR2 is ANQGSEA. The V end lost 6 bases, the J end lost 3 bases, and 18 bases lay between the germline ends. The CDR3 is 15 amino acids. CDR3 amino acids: CSVSGSVGGYNEQFF. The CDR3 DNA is TGCAGCGTCAGTGGCTCGGTGGGGGGCTACAATGAGCAGTTCTTC.

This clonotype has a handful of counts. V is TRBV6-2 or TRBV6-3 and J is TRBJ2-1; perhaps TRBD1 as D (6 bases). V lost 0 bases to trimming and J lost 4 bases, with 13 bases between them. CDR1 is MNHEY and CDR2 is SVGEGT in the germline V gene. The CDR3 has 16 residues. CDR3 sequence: CASSYSSRGRYNEQFF. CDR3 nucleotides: TGTGCCAGCAGTTACTCGAGCAGGGGCCGATACAATGAGCAGTTCTTC.

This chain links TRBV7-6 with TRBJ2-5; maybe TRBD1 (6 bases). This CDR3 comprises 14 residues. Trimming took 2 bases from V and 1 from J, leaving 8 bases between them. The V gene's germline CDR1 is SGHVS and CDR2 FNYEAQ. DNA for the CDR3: TGTGCCAGCAGCTTACAGGGGTTCCAAGAGACCCAGTACTTC. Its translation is CASSLQGFQETQYF.

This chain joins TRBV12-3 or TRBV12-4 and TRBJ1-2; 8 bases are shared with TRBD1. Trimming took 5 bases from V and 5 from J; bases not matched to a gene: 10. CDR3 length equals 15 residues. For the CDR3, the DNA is TGTGCCAGCAGTATAACCGGGACAGGCGGGTATGGCTACACCTTC. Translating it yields CASSITGTGGYGYTF.

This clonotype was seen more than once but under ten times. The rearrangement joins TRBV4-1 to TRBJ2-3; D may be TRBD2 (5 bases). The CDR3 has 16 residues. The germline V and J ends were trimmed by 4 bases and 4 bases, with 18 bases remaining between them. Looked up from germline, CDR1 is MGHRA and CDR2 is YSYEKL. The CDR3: CASSLGPMRGPDTQYF. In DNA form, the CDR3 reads TGCGCCAGCAGCCTAGGCCCAATGAGAGGGCCAGATACGCAGTATTTT.